What follows are 24 T cell receptor beta chains derived from one specimen sequenced in a study of cytomegalovirus exposure and HLA in healthy donors. It was with 60 Vbeta and 13 Jbeta primers that the PCR ran. Profiled with immunoSEQ multiplex PCR; TCRdb holds only in-frame clones, not every one. The table shows 150,000 to 200,000 clones, with approximately 80% occurring only once. Sequencing used PBMCs. The source of these receptors is a male donor in good health and CMV-seropositive.

The count of this clone is one. The chain carries TRBV28 and TRBJ1-6, with TRBD1 identical over 8 bases. CDR1 MDHEN and CDR2 SYDVKM come from the germline V gene. V lost 2 bases to trimming and J lost 5 bases; unmatched junction nucleotides: 5. CDR3 length: 16 amino acids. The CDR3 loop is CASSLEQGGNNSPLHF. The CDR3 DNA is TGTGCCAGCAGTTTAGAACAGGGGGGGAATAATTCACCCCTCCACTTT. Drawing the rest from reference TRBV28 and TRBJ1-6, the complete variable domain is DVKVTQSSRYLVKRTGEKVFLECVQDMDHENMFWYRQDPGLGLRLIYFSYDVKMKEKGDIPEGYSVSREKKERFSLILESASTNQTSMYLCASSLEQGGNNSPLHFGNGTRLTVT.

A few counts support this clone. Mismatch with germline at one junction end may stem from a read error. This chain joins TRBV2 and TRBJ1-1; no clear D. CDR3 length equals 15 residues. Germline loops: CDR1 SNHLY, CDR2 FYNNEI. DNA of the CDR3: TGTCCCAGCAGTGACTGGGGAACTAGTAACACTGAAGCTTTCTTT. It is translated as CPSSDWGTSNTEAFF.

The sample holds a few counts of this clone. This sequence joins TRBV5-4 and TRBJ2-3; 15 positions agree with TRBD2. V lost 2 bases, J lost 6 bases, and 13 bases stayed unmatched. The CDR3 has 19 amino acids. The germline gives CDR1 SGHNT, CDR2 YYREEE (reference sequence). The CDR3 loop reads CASSFPGLAGGTRGDTQYF. The CDR3 DNA reads TGTGCCAGCAGCTTTCCCGGACTAGCGGGAGGGACTAGGGGGGATACGCAGTATTTT.

The rearrangement uses TRBV6-1 and TRBJ1-5; D not certain. Germline V CDR1 and CDR2: MNHNS, SASEGT. CDR3 length equals 14 residues. V lost 2 bases and J 8 bases, leaving 13 bases between the germline ends. This chain's CDR3 is CASSEIMGSKPQHF. The CDR3, as DNA: TGTGCCAGCAGTGAAATAATGGGCAGTAAGCCCCAGCATTTT.

This clone was seen only once. The rearrangement links TRBV27 to TRBJ2-1; D is unclear. The V and J ends lost 3 bases and 5 bases respectively, with 8 bases between them. The CDR3 contains 13 residues. Germline V lookup: CDR1 MNHEY, CDR2 SMNVEV (reference sequence). CDR3 nucleotide sequence: TGTGCCAGCAGTTTCCTGCGTAACAATGAGCAGTTCTTC. This codes for CASSFLRNNEQFF.

The genes are TRBV5-6 and TRBJ2-7, with a possible D match to TRBD2 (5 bases). Trimming removed 0 bases at V and 2 bases at J, with 12 bases between. From germline, CDR1 is SGHDT and CDR2 YYEEEE. The CDR3 consists of 15 residues. This CDR3 is CASSLVGIRTYEQYF. For the CDR3, the DNA is TGTGCCAGCAGCTTGGTCGGGATCAGGACCTACGAGCAGTACTTC.

This chain links TRBV29-1 with TRBJ2-2; no clear D. CDR3 length: 13 amino acids. CDR1 and CDR2 (germline): SQVTM, ANQGSEA. The V end lost 2 bases, the J end lost 1 base, and 5 bases lay between the germline ends. This chain's CDR3 is CSVETGNTGELFF. In DNA form, the CDR3 reads TGCAGCGTTGAAACCGGGAACACCGGGGAGCTGTTTTTT.

V and J are TRBV28 and TRBJ2-4, with D perhaps matching TRBD2 (5 bases). Trimming removed 6 bases from V and 5 bases from J, with 17 bases in between. The V gene's germline CDR1 is MDHEN and CDR2 SYDVKM. The length of the CDR3 is 15 residues. This CDR3 is CASSLHSAGENIQYF. The CDR3, as DNA: TGTGCCAGCAGCCTACATTCGGCGGGCGAAAACATTCAGTACTTC.

V and J are TRBV19 and TRBJ1-2; 7 nucleotides match TRBD1. The germline CDR1 and CDR2 sequences are LNHDA and SQIVND (reference sequence). Trimming removed 3 bases from V and 4 bases from J; junction bases left unmatched: 5. This CDR3 region has 14 residues. The CDR3 is CASSIPTGPYGYTF. CDR3 nucleotides: TGTGCCAGTAGTATTCCGACAGGGCCCTATGGCTACACCTTC.

Only a few counts were recorded for this clone. The chain is built from TRBV10-1 and TRBJ1-2; possibly TRBD1 for D (6 bases). The V end was cut by 2 bases, the J end by 4 bases, with 11 bases between. The V gene's germline CDR1 is WNHNN and CDR2 SYGVQD (reference sequence). CDR3 length: 14 amino acids. The CDR3 is CASSEADRSYGYTF. CDR3 sequence (DNA): TGCGCCAGCAGTGAGGCCGACAGGTCCTATGGCTACACCTTC.

The rearrangement links TRBV5-6 to TRBJ2-5, with 7 bases matching TRBD2. Germline V CDR1 and CDR2: SGHDT, YYEEEE. This CDR3 comprises 16 residues. The V gene end was trimmed by 0 bases and the J gene end by 5 bases; junction bases not matched to a gene: 10. CDR3 DNA sequence: TGTGCCAGCAGCTTGGTTACTGCGGGAGCCTGGGAGACCCAGTACTTC. Protein product: CASSLVTAGAWETQYF.

The J gene is TRBJ1-2, the V gene TRBV19, with no clear D. Trimming cost V 6 bases and J 4 bases, with 9 bases left between them. There are 12 residues in the CDR3. Germline V CDR1 and CDR2: LNHDA, SQIVND (reference sequence). In nucleotides, the CDR3 is TGTGCCAGTAGGTTAAACTCCTATGGCTACACCTTC. Its translation is CASRLNSYGYTF.

This clone showed up just a few times. The chain links TRBV5-4 to TRBJ2-5; no firm D call. Germline V gene sequence: CDR1 SGHNT, CDR2 YYREEE (reference sequence). V dropped 1 base and J dropped 0 bases, with 7 bases sitting between them. The CDR3 loop spans 14 amino acids. The CDR3 region has the DNA TGTGCCAGCAGCTTGAGAGTTGACCAAGAGACCCAGTACTTC. Translated: CASSLRVDQETQYF.

The genes are TRBV7-3 and TRBJ2-1; 10 nucleotides match TRBD2. The CDR3 is 17 residues long. J was trimmed by 4 bases and V by 5 bases; bases with no gene match: 11. Germline V gene lookup returns CDR1 SGHTA and CDR2 FQGTGA. The CDR3 nucleotides read TGTGCCAGCAGCCATCCCACGAGCGGGAGGGGTTACAATGAGCAGTTCTTC. The encoded protein is CASSHPTSGRGYNEQFF.

This rearrangement joins TRBV4-2 to TRBJ1-1; possible D gene TRBD1, 6 bases. Per germline, CDR1 LGHNA and CDR2 YNFKEQ. The CDR3 is 12 residues long. Trimming removed 0 bases from V and 10 bases from J, with 9 bases in between. CDR3 sequence: CASSQETGRAFF. CDR3 in DNA: TGTGCCAGCAGCCAAGAAACAGGGAGAGCTTTCTTT.

This chain joins TRBV9 and TRBJ2-1, with D possibly being TRBD2 (5 bases). CDR3 size: 12 residues. V lost 3 bases and J 12 bases, leaving 13 bases between the germline ends. Germline assignment: CDR1 SGDLS and CDR2 YYNGEE. For the CDR3, the DNA is TGTGCCAGCAGCGCCGGTGAAAGCGGGCAGTTCTTC. This codes for CASSAGESGQFF.

V usage is TRBV7-2 and J usage is TRBJ2-3, with 12 bases lining up with TRBD2. CDR3 length: 19 amino acids. Unmatched junction bases numbered 15, after V lost 5 bases and J lost 3 bases. Germline CDR1 SGHTA, CDR2 FQGNSA. The CDR3 loop reads CASSPNRLAGARGTDTQYF. The CDR3 nucleotides are TGTGCCAGCAGCCCCAACCGACTAGCGGGAGCAAGGGGGACAGATACGCAGTATTTT.

The chain couples TRBV10-3 to TRBJ1-1; TRBD1 might be the D (5 bases). The ends were cut back, 8 bases at V and 0 bases at J, with 28 bases in the middle. The germline V gene encodes CDR1 ENHRY and CDR2 SYGVKD. This CDR3 has 19 amino acids. The CDR3 loop is CAIGDEPQFPKGMNTEAFF. DNA for the CDR3: TGTGCCATCGGCGATGAACCTCAATTCCCCAAGGGGATGAACACTGAAGCTTTCTTT.

The rearrangement joins TRBV11-3 to TRBJ2-3, with D uncertain. The V end was cut by 3 bases, the J end by 2 bases, with 12 bases between. The CDR3 runs 15 residues. Germline CDR1 reads SGHNT; CDR2 reads YENEEA. The CDR3 coding sequence is TGTGCCAGCAGCTTCGAAGCGAGTTCCACAGATACGCAGTATTTT. Translating gives CASSFEASSTDTQYF.

V is TRBV6-5 and J is TRBJ2-1; TRBD1 matches 12 bases. Germline V gives CDR1 MNHEY, CDR2 SVGAGI. J was trimmed by 7 bases and V by 10 bases; bases with no gene match: 8. This CDR3 contains 14 residues. Here the CDR3 reads CATRGQGAINEQFF. The CDR3, as DNA: TGTGCCACCAGGGGACAGGGGGCAATAAATGAGCAGTTCTTC.

Notes on this clone: A junction boundary mismatches the germline segment, possibly from a read error. The V call is TRBV19, the J call TRBJ2-7; 7 bases fit TRBD1. The CDR3 has 15 amino acids. Germline V gene lookup returns CDR1 LNHDA and CDR2 SQIVND (reference sequence). CDR3 in DNA: TGTGCCAGTATTATAAACAGGGGACCCTCCTACGAGCAGTACTTC. Translating it yields CASIINRGPSYEQYF.

V usage is TRBV7-6 and J usage is TRBJ1-4, with a possible D match to TRBD1 (5 bases). Germline V gives CDR1 SGHVS, CDR2 FNYEAQ. V shed 1 base and J shed 7 bases, with 22 bases lying between them. This CDR3 contains 18 residues. The CDR3 nucleotides are TGTGCCAGCAGCTTAGGGATCGGGCCCTCAGGGAGGGGTGAAAAACTGTTTTTT. This sequence encodes CASSLGIGPSGRGEKLFF.

The chain joins TRBV30 to TRBJ2-7; D may be TRBD1 (6 bases). Between the trimmed V and J ends, which lost 0 bases and 6 bases, there was a span of 15 bases. This CDR3 has 14 residues. CDR1 and CDR2 from the germline V gene are GTSNPN and SVGIG (reference sequence). In nucleotides, the CDR3 is TGTGCCTGGAGTGTGAGGGGGAGTAAGGTCGAGCAGTACTTC. It specifies CAWSVRGSKVEQYF.

The genes are TRBV6-5 and TRBJ2-5; 8 nucleotides match TRBD1. V lost 6 bases and J lost 3; bases outside the gene matches: 3. The CDR3 is 13 amino acids. Germline V gives CDR1 MNHEY, CDR2 SVGAGI. As DNA, the CDR3 is TGTGCCAGCAGAACGGGACAGGAAGAGACCCAGTACTTC. Amino acid sequence: CASRTGQEETQYF.